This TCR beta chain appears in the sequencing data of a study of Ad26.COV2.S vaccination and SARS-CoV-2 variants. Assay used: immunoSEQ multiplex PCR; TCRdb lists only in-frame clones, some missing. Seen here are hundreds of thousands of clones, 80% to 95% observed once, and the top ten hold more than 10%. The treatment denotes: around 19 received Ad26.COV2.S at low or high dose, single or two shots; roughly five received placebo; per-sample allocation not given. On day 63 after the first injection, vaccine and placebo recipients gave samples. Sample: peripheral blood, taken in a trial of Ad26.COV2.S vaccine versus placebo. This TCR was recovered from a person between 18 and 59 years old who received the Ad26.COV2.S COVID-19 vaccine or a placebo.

DNA of the CDR3: TGTGCCAGCAGCGTAGGTGCTCTCTTCACCCCTTACGAGCAGTACTTC. This sequence encodes CASSVGALFTPYEQYF. This chain uses TRBV9 with TRBJ2-7; D remains unclear. The germline CDR1 and CDR2 sequences are SGDLS and YYNGEE. The CDR3 has 16 residues. V shed 0 bases and J shed 4 bases, with 17 bases lying between them.